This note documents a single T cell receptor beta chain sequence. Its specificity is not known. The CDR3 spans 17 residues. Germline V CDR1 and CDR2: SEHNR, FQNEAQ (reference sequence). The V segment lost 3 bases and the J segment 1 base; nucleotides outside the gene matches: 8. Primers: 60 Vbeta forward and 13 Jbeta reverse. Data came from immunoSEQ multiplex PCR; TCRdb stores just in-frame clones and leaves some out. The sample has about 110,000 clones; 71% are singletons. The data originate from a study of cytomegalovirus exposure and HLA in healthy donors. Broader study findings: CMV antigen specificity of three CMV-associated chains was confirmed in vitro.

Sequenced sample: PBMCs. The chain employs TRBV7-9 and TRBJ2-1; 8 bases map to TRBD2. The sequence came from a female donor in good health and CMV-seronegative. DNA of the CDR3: TGTGCCAGCAGCTTCCGAGCGGGAGCGGGGTCCTACAATGAGCAGTTCTTC. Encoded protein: CASSFRAGAGSYNEQFF.